This T cell receptor (beta chain) was observed in a study of regulatory T cells in long-lasting Graves disease. Looking at the study overall: Graves' patients with a new diagnosis had received antithyroid drugs under 3 months.

With iRepertoire HTBI primers and Arm-PCR of CDR3 regions, TCR beta libraries were built. Using its own MiXCR run on the multiplex PCR reads, TCRdb lists one record per CDR3 protein. The sample holds 420,000 or so distinct CDR3 sequences; 16% are singletons and the top ten take 20% to 25%. CDR1 and CDR2 from the germline V gene are SGHVS and FQNEAQ. V was cut by 4 bases and J by 2 bases, with 9 bases left in between. The CDR3 length is 13 residues. This sample's time point: newly diagnosed GD, antithyroid drugs for less than 3 months. The TCR library used RNA extracted from PBMCs. This clonotype was counted ten times or more. Its antigen is as yet unknown. Points from the study as a whole: Persistent patients had a count of shared public clonotypes (approximately 3,000) that exceeded that of new patients (approximately 1,000). Persistent disease preferred TRBV28, TRBJ1-2 and TRBJ2-5; new disease, TRBV20-1 and TRBJ2-1.

A further study also used this sample, focusing on T cells in Graves' hyperthyroidism and ophthalmopathy. That publication notes: Aged 18 to 65, the patients had hyperthyroidism that was newly diagnosed and had lasted under 2 months.

Sequenced here: peripheral blood mononuclear cells (PBMCs), sampled at new diagnosis, from a patient treated with antithyroid drugs. This clonotype originated in a woman under 30 with Graves disease. The genes are TRBV7-8 and TRBJ2-7; D remains ambiguous. CDR3 nucleotide sequence: TGTGCCAGCAGCTATGGTCGGGCCTACGAGCAGTACTTC. This codes for CASSYGRAYEQYF.